The subject of this entry is one T cell receptor (beta chain). This entry belongs to a study of blood T cell repertoires in COVID-19. TCRdb keeps only in-frame clones here, not all; method: immunoSEQ multiplex PCR. The sample holds around 300,000 clones; approximately 85% are singletons and the top ten take 0.8% to 1%. What was sequenced was PBMCs or T cells enriched from blood (not recorded which). The TCR sequence derives from a woman aged 25-40 years who had recovered from COVID-19.

DNA of the CDR3: TGTGCCAGCAGCTTGTCGGAGTCCTACGAGCAGTACTTC. Translated: CASSLSESYEQYF. J is TRBJ2-7 and V is TRBV5-5; D ambiguous. Trimming removed 1 base at V and 1 base at J, with 6 bases between. Germline assignment: CDR1 SGHKS and CDR2 YYEKEE (reference sequence). The CDR3 is 13 amino acids.